The 8 T cell receptor beta chains below all came from one sample that was sequenced in a study of cytomegalovirus exposure and HLA in healthy donors. A multiplex PCR was run with 60 Vbeta primers and 13 Jbeta primers. Data came from immunoSEQ multiplex PCR; TCRdb stores just in-frame clones and leaves some out. The sample has about 67,000 clones; approximately 92% are singletons. Input material: PBMCs. Source of these receptors: a woman aged 30 to 39 in good health and CMV-seropositive.

The CDR3 DNA reads as TGCGCCAGCAGCTCACCTCAGCGGAGCCCGAGCTCCTACAATGAGCAGTTCTTC. Translated: CASSSPQRSPSSYNEQFF. The chain has TRBV4-1 and TRBJ2-1; a weak D match, TRBD2 (5 bases). The V end lost 5 bases, the J end lost 0 bases, and 20 bases lay between the germline ends. CDR3 length: 18 residues. Germline V gene data show CDR1 as MGHRA and CDR2 as YSYEKL.

The rearrangement joins TRBV9 to TRBJ1-2, with 8 bases matching TRBD1. The CDR3 is 14 residues long. Germline V gene data show CDR1 as SGDLS and CDR2 as YYNGEE. V was clipped by 4 bases and J by 5 bases; unmatched bases: 7. CDR3 amino acids: CASSPGDRLYGYTF. The CDR3 coding sequence is TGTGCCAGCAGCCCCGGGGACAGGCTGTATGGCTACACCTTC.

About this clone itself: The junction departs from the called germline gene at one end, perhaps through a read error. This chain links TRBV5-4 with TRBJ2-5; D possibly corresponds to TRBD1 (7 bases). Germline values: CDR1 SGHNT, CDR2 YYREEE (reference sequence). CDR3 size: 14 residues. CDR3 loop: CASSLGRGQGTQYF. The CDR3, as DNA: TGTGCCAGCAGCTTGGGGAGGGGGCAAGGGACCCAGTACTTC.

V and J are TRBV5-6 and TRBJ2-7, with TRBD2 matching 15 bases. V lost 5 bases to trimming and J lost 0 bases; unmatched junction nucleotides: 6. The CDR3 extends over 17 amino acids. Germline V gene sequence: CDR1 SGHDT, CDR2 YYEEEE. In DNA, the CDR3 is TGTGCCAGCAGTTCGGGACTAGCGGGAGGCTACTCCTACGAGCAGTACTTC. Its protein product is CASSSGLAGGYSYEQYF.

The rearrangement joins TRBV2 to TRBJ2-1; 7 nucleotides agree with TRBD2. The germline gives CDR1 SNHLY, CDR2 FYNNEI. The CDR3 has 16 residues. V was pared by 4 bases and J by 0 bases, with 6 bases of the junction left unmatched. CDR3 sequence reads: CASSVGRGRSYNEQFF. The CDR3 nucleotides are TGTGCCAGCAGTGTTGGGAGGGGTCGCTCCTACAATGAGCAGTTCTTC.

The V and J genes are TRBV4-1 and TRBJ2-1, with 7 nucleotides matching TRBD2. The CDR3 loop spans 15 amino acids. V dropped 1 base and J dropped 4; count of bases not matched to a gene: 4. Germline V gene lookup returns CDR1 MGHRA and CDR2 YSYEKL. CDR3 in DNA: TGCGCCAGCAGCCAAGGACTAGCAGGGTACAATGAGCAGTTCTTC. Translated, it gives CASSQGLAGYNEQFF.

The chain couples TRBV4-1 to TRBJ2-3; D possibly corresponds to TRBD2 (6 bases). Germline loops: CDR1 MGHRA, CDR2 YSYEKL. The CDR3 spans 16 residues. V was trimmed by 0 bases and J by 3 bases, leaving 13 bases between them. CDR3 DNA: TGCGCCAGCAGCCAAGACTACGTGACTAGAACAGATACGCAGTATTTT. Translated, it gives CASSQDYVTRTDTQYF.

The chain links TRBV7-2 to TRBJ2-7; 10 positions agree with TRBD2. V was clipped by 5 bases and J by 2 bases; unmatched bases: 6. CDR1 and CDR2 (germline): SGHTA, FQGNSA. The CDR3 spans 15 residues. CDR3 in DNA: TGTGCCAGCAGCCGACGGACTAGCGGCGCCTACGAGCAGTACTTC. Translating it yields CASSRRTSGAYEQYF.